This T cell receptor (beta chain) was recorded in a study of cytomegalovirus exposure and HLA in healthy donors. Study context: Most donors, roughly 82% of a few hundred genotyped, fell in the Caucasian-associated ancestry cluster. Broader study findings: A later analysis appeared to link common viral pathogens to several of the most significant clusters. Many donors shared some public TCRs, even though most TCR sequences were rare.

The PCR contained 60 Vbeta and 13 Jbeta primers. TCRdb's table, derived via immunoSEQ multiplex PCR, lists solely in-frame clones and lacks some. Of under 200,000 clones in the sample, 75% to 85% were seen once. The donors (healthy individuals) were bone marrow donors. Germline V CDR1 and CDR2: SGHRS, YFSETQ. The CDR3 has 15 amino acids. A word on this clone: What it binds is not known.

The TCR comes from a woman between 45 and 60 years old in good health and CMV-seronegative. Sequenced input: PBMCs. The chain recombines TRBV5-1 with TRBJ2-5; 8 nucleotides line up with TRBD2. TRBJ2-7 matches the DNA end more closely, so the J call is doubtful. CDR3 region: CASRLLTSGSYEQYF. CDR3 nucleotides: TGCGCCAGCAGACTACTCACTAGCGGCTCCTACGAGCAGTACTTC.